Listed below are T cell receptor beta chains from one sample, sequenced in a study of shared clonotypes between healthy human individuals. Using immunoSEQ multiplex PCR, the repertoire was profiled, and TCRdb retains in-frame clones only, with some absent. Of 75,000 to 100,000 clones in the sample, less than 60% were seen once. The sample consisted of PBMCs. The receptors originated from a woman aged 35 to 49 in good health. Some clones in this sample may be carry-over from other donors' samples. Each CDR3 is given with its conserved first and last residue. A D gene is named only where the DNA matches it firmly. Rows may omit the clone size; those that give it use once, few, many or a size class.

D gene,clone size,J gene,V gene,CDR3 DNA,CDR3 protein
TRBD1,few,TRBJ1-2,TRBV5-1,TGCGCCAGCAGCTTGGAGGGGACAGGTCCTCGCTACACCTTC,CASSLEGTGPRYTF
TRBD2,.,TRBJ2-4,TRBV6-5,TGTGCCAGCAGTGTGATAGCGGGAGGAGTAAACATTCAGTACTTC,CASSVIAGGVNIQYF
TRBD1,once,TRBJ1-4,TRBV30,TGTGCCTGGAGTCACACAGGGGATAATGAAAAACTGTTTTTT,CAWSHTGDNEKLFF
.,.,TRBJ1-4,TRBV6-1,TGTGCCAGCAGTGAAGTCGGAGCATATAATGAAAAACTGTTTTTT,CASSEVGAYNEKLFF
TRBD2,few,TRBJ2-1,TRBV27,TGTGCCAGCAGCATGACTAGCCCCTACAATGAGCAGTTCTTC,CASSMTSPYNEQFF
TRBD1,.,TRBJ1-3,TRBV7-2,TGTGCCAGCAGCTTAGCAGGGGGCTTCTCTGGAAACACCATATATTTT,CASSLAGGFSGNTIYF
TRBD2,.,TRBJ2-7,TRBV4-1,TGCGCCAGCAGCCAACTCGGGTGGGGACTAGCGGGAGTATGGCCCTACGAGCAGTACTTC,CASSQLGWGLAGVWPYEQYF
TRBD1,.,TRBJ2-3,TRBV18,TGTGCCAGCTCACCAGGGACAGGGGGAGATACGCAGTATTTT,CASSPGTGGDTQYF
.,.,TRBJ2-2,TRBV30,TGTGCCTGGAGTCCAGGACGGGTAACCCCCGGGGAGCTGTTTTTT,CAWSPGRVTPGELFF
.,.,TRBJ2-5,TRBV6-6,TGTGCCACAGAAAAGGGGTCGTTCCAAGAGACCCAGTACTTC,CATEKGSFQETQYF